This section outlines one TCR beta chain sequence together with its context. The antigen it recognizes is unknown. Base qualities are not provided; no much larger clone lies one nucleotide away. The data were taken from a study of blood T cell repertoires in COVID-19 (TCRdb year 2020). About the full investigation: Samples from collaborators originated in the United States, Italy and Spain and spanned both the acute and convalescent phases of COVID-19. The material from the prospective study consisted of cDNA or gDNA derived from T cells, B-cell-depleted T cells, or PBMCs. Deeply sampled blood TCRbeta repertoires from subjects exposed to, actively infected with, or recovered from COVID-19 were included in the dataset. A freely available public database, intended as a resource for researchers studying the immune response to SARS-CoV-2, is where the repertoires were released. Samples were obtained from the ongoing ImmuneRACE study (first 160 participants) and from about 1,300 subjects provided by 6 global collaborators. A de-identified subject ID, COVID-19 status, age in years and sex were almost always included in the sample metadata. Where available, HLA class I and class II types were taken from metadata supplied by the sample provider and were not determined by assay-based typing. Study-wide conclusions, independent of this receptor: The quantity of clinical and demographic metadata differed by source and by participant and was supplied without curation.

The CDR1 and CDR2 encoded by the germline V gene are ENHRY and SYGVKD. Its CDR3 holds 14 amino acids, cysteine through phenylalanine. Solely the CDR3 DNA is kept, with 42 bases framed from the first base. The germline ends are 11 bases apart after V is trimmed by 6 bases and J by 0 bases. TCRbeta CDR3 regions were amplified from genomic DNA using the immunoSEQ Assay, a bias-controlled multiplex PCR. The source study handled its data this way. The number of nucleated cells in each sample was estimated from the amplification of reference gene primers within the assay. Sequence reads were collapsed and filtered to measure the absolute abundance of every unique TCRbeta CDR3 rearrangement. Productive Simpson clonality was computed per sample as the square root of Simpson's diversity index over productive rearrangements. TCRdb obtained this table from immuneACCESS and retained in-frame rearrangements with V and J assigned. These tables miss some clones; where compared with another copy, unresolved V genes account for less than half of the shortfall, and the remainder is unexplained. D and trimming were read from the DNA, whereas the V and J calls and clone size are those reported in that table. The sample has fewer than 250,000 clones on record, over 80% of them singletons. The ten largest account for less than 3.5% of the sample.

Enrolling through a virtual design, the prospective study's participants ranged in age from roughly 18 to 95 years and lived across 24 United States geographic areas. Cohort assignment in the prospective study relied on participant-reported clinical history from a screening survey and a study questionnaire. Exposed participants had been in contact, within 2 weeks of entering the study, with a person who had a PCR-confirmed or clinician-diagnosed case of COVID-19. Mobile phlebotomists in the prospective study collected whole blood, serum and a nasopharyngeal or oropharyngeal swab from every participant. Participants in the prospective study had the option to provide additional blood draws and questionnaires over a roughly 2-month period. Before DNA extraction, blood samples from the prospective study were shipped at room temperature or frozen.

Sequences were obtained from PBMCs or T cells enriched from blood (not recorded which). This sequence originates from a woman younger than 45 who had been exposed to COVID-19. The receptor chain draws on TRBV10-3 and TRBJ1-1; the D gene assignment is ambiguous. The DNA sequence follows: TGTGCCATCAGGCCCGGAGGGATGAACACTGAAGCTTTCTTT. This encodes CAIRPGGMNTEAFF.